Sequencing of this TCR beta chain was carried out in a study of technical replicates of blood from several donors. Sequencing was performed with immunoSEQ multiplex PCR; in TCRdb, only in-frame clones are kept and a portion is missing. The table includes approximately 89,000 clones, 85% to 95% detected once. This receptor was taken from a human donor in good health. Sequencing input: T cells isolated from PBMCs.

The CDR3 region has the DNA TGTGCCAGCAGCTCTGCTCTCGGACTAGCGGGAGGGCCGAGTGGGACGCAGTATTTT. Protein product: CASSSALGLAGGPSGTQYF. V is TRBV9 and J is TRBJ2-3; 15 bases line up with TRBD2. This CDR3 has 19 residues. V lost 4 bases to trimming and J lost 9 bases; unmatched junction nucleotides: 18. Germline V gives CDR1 SGDLS, CDR2 YYNGEE. Supplemented by reference TRBV9 and TRBJ2-3, the full variable domain reads DSGVTQTPKHLITATGQRVTLRCSPRSGDLSVYWYQQSLDQGLQFLIQYYNGEERAKGNILERFSAQQFPDLHSELNLSSLELGDSALYFCASSSALGLAGGPSGTQYFGPGTRLTVL.